This T cell receptor beta chain was captured by sequencing in a study of blood T cell repertoires in COVID-19. For the study at large: COVID-19 samples collected from the United States, Italy and Spain covered acute and convalescent phases.

Clones were read by immunoSEQ multiplex PCR, and TCRdb kept only the in-frame ones, dropping some. The table includes 120,000 to 150,000 clones, around nine tenths detected once. V was trimmed by 2 bases and J by 2 bases, leaving 6 bases between them. In germline, CDR1 is SGHTA, CDR2 FQGTGA. The CDR3 covers 13 residues. The sequenced material came from peripheral blood. The gene calls are TRBV7-3 and TRBJ2-5, with D unresolved. This TCR came from a woman aged 45-59 years with active or convalescent COVID-19. The CDR3 DNA sequence: TGTGCCAGCAGCTTAGCGGTGCAAGAGACCCAGTACTTC. This codes for CASSLAVQETQYF.